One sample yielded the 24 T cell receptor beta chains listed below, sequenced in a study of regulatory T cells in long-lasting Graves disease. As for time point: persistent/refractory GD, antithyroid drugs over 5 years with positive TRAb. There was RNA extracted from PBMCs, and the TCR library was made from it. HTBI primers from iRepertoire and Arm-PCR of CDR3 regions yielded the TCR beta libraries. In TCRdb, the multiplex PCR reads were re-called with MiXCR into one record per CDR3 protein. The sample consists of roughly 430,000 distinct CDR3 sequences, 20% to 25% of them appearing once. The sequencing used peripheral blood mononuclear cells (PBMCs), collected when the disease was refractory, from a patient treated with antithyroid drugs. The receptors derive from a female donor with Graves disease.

The CDR3 region has the DNA TGCAGTGCTAGATCCCGGACCTCAGGTGGGCAGTTCTTC. Its protein product is CSARSRTSGGQFF. V is TRBV20-1 and J is TRBJ2-1; D gene ambiguous. CDR1 and CDR2 from the germline V gene are DFQATT and SNEGSKA (reference sequence). The ends were cut back, 2 bases at V and 12 bases at J, with 17 bases in the middle. The length of the CDR3 is 13 residues.

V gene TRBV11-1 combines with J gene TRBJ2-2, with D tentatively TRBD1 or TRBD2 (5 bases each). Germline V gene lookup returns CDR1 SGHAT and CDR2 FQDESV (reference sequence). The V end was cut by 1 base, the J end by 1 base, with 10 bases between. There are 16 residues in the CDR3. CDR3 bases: TGTGCCAGCAGCTTAGGGGGGATTAAGAACACCGGGGAGCTGTTTTTT. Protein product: CASSLGGIKNTGELFF.

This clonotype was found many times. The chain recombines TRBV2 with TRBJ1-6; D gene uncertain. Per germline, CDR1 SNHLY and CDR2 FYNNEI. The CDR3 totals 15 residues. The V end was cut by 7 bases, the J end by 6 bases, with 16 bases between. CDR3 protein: CASTREEPFNSPLHF. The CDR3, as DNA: TGTGCCAGCACGCGGGAAGAACCCTTTAATTCACCCCTCCACTTT.

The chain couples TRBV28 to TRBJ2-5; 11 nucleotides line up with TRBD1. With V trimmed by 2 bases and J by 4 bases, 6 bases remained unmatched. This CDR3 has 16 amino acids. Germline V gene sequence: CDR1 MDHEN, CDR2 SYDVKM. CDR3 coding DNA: TGTGCCAGCAGTTTAGTGGACAGGGGGCAGCGAGAGACCCAGTACTTC. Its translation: CASSLVDRGQRETQYF.

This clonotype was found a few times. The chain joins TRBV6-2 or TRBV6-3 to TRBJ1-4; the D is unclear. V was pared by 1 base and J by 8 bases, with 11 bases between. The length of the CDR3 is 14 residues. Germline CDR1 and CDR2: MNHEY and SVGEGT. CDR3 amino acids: CASSYLERGEKLFF. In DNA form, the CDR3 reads TGTGCCAGCAGTTACTTGGAAAGAGGAGAAAAACTGTTTTTT.

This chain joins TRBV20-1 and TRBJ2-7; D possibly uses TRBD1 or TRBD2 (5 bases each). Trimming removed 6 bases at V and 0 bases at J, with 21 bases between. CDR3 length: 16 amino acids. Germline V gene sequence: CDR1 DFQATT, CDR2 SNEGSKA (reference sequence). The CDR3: CSAIVRGPVTSYEQYF. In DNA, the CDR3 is TGCAGTGCAATAGTTCGGGGACCTGTCACCTCCTACGAGCAGTACTTC.

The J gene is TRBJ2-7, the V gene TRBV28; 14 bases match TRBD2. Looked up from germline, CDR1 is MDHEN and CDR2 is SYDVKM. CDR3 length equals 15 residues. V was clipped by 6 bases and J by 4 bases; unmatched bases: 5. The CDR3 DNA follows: TGTGCCAGCAGCCGCGGACTAGCGGGAGGTTACGAGCAGTACTTC. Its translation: CASSRGLAGGYEQYF.

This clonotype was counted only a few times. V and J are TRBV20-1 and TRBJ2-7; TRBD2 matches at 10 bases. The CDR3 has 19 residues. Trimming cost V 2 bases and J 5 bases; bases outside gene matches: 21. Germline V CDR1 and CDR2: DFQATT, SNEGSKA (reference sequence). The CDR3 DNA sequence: TGCAGTGCTAGATCCGTAGGGGGGAAAGCGGGAGGGCCGAGGGACGAGCAGTACTTC. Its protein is CSARSVGGKAGGPRDEQYF.

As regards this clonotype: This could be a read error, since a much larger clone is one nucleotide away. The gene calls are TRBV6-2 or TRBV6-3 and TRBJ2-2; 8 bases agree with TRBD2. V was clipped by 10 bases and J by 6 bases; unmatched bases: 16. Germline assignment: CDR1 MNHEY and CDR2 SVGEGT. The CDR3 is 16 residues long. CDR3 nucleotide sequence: TGTGCCACCGACGGGGCAGCGGGAGTTCACCCCGGGGAGCTGTTTTTT. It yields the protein CATDGAAGVHPGELFF.

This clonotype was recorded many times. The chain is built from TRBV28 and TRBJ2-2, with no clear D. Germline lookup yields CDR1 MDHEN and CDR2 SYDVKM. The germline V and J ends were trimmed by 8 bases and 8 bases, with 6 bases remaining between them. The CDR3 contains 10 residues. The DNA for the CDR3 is TGTGCCAGCGGCTATGGGGAGCTGTTTTTT. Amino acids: CASGYGELFF.

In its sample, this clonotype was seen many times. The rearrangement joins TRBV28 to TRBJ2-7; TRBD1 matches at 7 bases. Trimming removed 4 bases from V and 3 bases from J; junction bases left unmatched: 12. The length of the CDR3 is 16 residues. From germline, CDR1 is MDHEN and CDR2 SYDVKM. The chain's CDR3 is CASSSTIQGLVYEQYF. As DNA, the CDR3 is TGTGCCAGCAGTTCGACAATACAGGGGTTGGTCTACGAGCAGTACTTC.

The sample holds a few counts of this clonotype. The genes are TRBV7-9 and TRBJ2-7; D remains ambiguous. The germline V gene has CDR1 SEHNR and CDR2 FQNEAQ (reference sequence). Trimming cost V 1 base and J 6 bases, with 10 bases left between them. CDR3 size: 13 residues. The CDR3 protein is CASSLVGGFEQYF. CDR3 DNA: TGTGCCAGCAGCTTAGTAGGCGGTTTCGAGCAGTACTTC.

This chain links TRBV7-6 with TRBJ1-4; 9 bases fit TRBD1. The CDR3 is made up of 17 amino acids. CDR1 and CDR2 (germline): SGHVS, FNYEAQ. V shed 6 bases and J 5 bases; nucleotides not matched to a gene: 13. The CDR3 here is CASSSRTGAGKNEKLFF. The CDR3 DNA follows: TGTGCCAGCAGTTCAAGGACAGGGGCAGGGAAAAATGAAAAACTGTTTTTT.

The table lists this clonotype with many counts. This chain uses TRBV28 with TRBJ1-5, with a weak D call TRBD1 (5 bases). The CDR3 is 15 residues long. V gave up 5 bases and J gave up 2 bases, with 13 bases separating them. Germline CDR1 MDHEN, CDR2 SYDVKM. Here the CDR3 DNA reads TGTGCCAGCAGTGCGGCCGGGACGGGCAATCAGCCCCAGCATTTT. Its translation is CASSAAGTGNQPQHF.

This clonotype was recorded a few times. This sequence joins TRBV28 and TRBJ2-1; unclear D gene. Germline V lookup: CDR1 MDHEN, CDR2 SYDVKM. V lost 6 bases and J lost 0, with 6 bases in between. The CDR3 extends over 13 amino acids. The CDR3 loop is CASSYGSYNEQFF. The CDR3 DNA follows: TGTGCCAGCAGCTATGGCTCCTACAATGAGCAGTTCTTC.

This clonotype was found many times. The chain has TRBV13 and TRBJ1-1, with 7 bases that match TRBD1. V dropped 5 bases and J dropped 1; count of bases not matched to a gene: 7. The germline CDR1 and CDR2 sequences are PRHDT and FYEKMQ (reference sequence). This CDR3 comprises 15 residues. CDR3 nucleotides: TGTGCCAGCAGCCCCGCGAGGGGGCCGAACACTGAAGCTTTCTTT. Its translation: CASSPARGPNTEAFF.

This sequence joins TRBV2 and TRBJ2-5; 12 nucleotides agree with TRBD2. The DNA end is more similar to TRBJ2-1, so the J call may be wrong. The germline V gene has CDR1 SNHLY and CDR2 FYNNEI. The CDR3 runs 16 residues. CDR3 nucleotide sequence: TGTGCCAGCAACCCCGAAGGACTAGCGGGACTGAATGAGCAGTTCTTC. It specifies CASNPEGLAGLNEQFF.

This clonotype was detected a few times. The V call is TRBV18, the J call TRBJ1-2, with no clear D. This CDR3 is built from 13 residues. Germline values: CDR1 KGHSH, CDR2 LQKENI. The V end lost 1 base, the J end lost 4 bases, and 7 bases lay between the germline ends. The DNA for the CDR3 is TGTGCCAGCTCACCACGGGAGGGCTATGGCTACACCTTC. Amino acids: CASSPREGYGYTF.

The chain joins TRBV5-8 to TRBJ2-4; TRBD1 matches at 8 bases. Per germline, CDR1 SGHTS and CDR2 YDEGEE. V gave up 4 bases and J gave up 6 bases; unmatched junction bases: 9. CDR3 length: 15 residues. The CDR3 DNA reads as TGTGCCAGCAGCCAACGGATGACAGGGGTAAACATTCAGTACTTC. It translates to CASSQRMTGVNIQYF. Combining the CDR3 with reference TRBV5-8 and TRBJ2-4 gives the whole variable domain EAGVTQSPTHLIKTRGQQATLRCSPISGHTSVYWYQQALGLGLQFLLWYDEGEERNRGNFPPRFSGRQFPNYSSELNVNALELEDSALYLCASSQRMTGVNIQYFGAGTRLSVL.

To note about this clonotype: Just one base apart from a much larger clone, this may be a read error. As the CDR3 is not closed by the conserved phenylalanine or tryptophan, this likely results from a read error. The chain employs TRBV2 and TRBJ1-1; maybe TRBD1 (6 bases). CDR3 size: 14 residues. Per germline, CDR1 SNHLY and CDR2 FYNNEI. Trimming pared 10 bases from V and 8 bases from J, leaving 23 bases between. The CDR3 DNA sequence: TGTGCCACTCTACAGGGAACGAGGAATAAAGAAGCTTTCCTT. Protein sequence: CATLQGTRNKEAFL.

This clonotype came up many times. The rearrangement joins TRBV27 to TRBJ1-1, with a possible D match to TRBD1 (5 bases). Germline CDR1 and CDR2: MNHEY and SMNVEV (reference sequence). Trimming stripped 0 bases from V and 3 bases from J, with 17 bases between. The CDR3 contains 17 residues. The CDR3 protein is CASSLSINRGGDTEAFF. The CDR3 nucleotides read TGTGCCAGCAGTTTATCGATAAATCGGGGAGGGGACACTGAAGCTTTCTTT.

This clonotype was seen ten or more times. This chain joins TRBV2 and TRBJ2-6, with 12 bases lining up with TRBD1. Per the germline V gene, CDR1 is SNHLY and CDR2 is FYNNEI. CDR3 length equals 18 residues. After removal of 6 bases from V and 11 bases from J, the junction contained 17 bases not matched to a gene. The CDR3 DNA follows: TGTGCCAGCAGGGAAATCCCCGGGACAGGGGGCCACCCGGACGTCCTGACTTTC. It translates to CASREIPGTGGHPDVLTF.

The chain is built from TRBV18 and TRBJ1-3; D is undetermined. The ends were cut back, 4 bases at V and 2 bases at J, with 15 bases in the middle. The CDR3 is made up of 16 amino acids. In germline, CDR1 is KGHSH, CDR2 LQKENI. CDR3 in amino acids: CASSLGPTKTGNTIYF. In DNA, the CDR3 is TGTGCCAGCTCACTTGGACCCACCAAGACTGGAAACACCATATATTTT.

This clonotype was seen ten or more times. CDR3 sequence reads: CASSLEGYTGELFF. CDR3 DNA sequence: TGTGCCAGCAGTTTAGAAGGATACACCGGGGAGCTGTTTTTT. The chain links TRBV27 to TRBJ2-2, with no clear D. This CDR3 contains 14 residues. The V gene's germline CDR1 is MNHEY and CDR2 SMNVEV (reference sequence). With 2 bases removed from V and 3 bases from J, the gap between germline ends came to 7 bases.